This T cell receptor beta chain was documented in a study of T cell responses to AZD1222 COVID-19 vaccine (dated by TCRdb to 2020 to 2023). In terms of the full investigation: A total of approximately 230 trial participants underwent TCR sequencing, of whom some 210 received two doses of AZD1222 and around 25 received two doses of the MenACWY control vaccine. Trial participants were enrolled into age subgroups of 18-55, 56-69 and 70-plus years, which contained approximately 150, 28 and 58 TCR-sequenced participants, respectively. The paper's findings and limits, for the study overall: Spike-specific TCR breadth and depth rose significantly after two AZD1222 doses compared with day 0 and with MenACWY recipients. CD4 TCRs associated with the vaccine covered the entire spike protein, and the dominant responses were in regions 160-218 and 743-854. Conclusions about previously exposed vaccinees are limited because only five to seven AZD1222 recipients were SARS-CoV-2 seropositive at baseline. Because no day 14 peak-response samples were available, repertoires were characterized only after the peak T cell response. The 56-69-year group was small, and its depth increase did not reach significance, likely because of low power. Reportedly, almost half of the unique spike-specific TCRs recognized epitopes lying outside the regions that are mutated in the B.1.351 and B.1.1.7 variants. Participants were mostly white British and included more females than males, and it was suggested by the authors that clonal diversity may have been underestimated.

Reading the label with the study, this specimen's time point is: about 28 days (+/-7) after the second vaccine dose. AZD1222 recipients with second doses at about 4 weeks or about 12 weeks were pooled, because spike-specific TCR depth and breadth did not differ between schedules. Samples from vaccinated people were obtained from the UK trials COV001 and COV002, which included a single-blind randomized controlled phase 2/3 trial of AZD1222 (ChAdOx1 nCoV-19) in healthy adults. For TCRbeta chain sequencing, PBMC samples from trial participants were taken at day 0 and at day 28 after the second dose. The CDR3 regions of human TCRbeta chains were analyzed by immunosequencing. On the authors' methods: TCRs in the repertoires were compared against a reference library of SARS-CoV-2-specific TCRs that had been generated with the MIRA antigen-specificity platform. Breadth was defined as the fraction of unique TCRs that were SARS-CoV-2-associated, and depth was defined as the fraction of total T cells that were SARS-CoV-2-associated. Using the MIRA data, every spike-specific TCR was mapped to the spike region that the TCR reacted to and assigned to either a CD4 or a CD8 class. Log10-transformed breadth and depth values were compared by one-way ANOVA with Sidak's multiple comparisons tests. The immuneACCESS repertoire file appears here via TCRdb, limited to in-frame rearrangements. These files lack a portion of the clones; in checked studies, under half of the deficit traces to unresolved V genes, and the cause of the others is not known. Clone size and V and J calls were adopted from that table, with D and trimming inferred from the DNA. The sample table lists around 130,000 clones, 75% to 95% of them with a count of one. About 1.9% of the sample comes from the top ten.

The table lists this clone with a few counts. Which antigen it targets is not known. No base-level quality is on record; no much larger clone is a single base apart. The germline V gene (reference sequence) sets CDR1 to LGHDT and CDR2 to YNNKEL. The junction carries 13 bases between V and J, which are trimmed by 0 bases and 2 bases respectively. Measured from the cysteine to the phenylalanine, the CDR3 is 16 residues long. Only the CDR3 DNA is retained, 48 bases long and in frame from the first base. The V gene is TRBV3-1 (or the pseudogene TRBV3-2) and the J gene is TRBJ1-2, and TRBD1 may be the D gene, going by 6 matching bases. The clonotype comes from an adult who received the AZD1222 COVID-19 vaccine. The sequencing used peripheral blood, collected 28 days after the second AZD1222 dose. The DNA reads TGTGCCAGCAGCCAAGATCCTGGGGGGCGGAACTATGGCTACACCTTC. This encodes CASSQDPGGRNYGYTF.